What follows are 12 T cell receptor beta chains derived from one specimen sequenced in a study of cytomegalovirus exposure and HLA in healthy donors. Here immunoSEQ multiplex PCR was the method, and the copy in TCRdb shows in-frame clones only, minus some. The table records around 140,000 clones, approximately 90% of them present only once. Sequencing was done on a sample of PBMCs. Receptors originate from a man younger than 35 in good health and CMV-seropositive.

This clone was recorded a few times. CDR3 loop: CASSEELASSYEQYF. Written as DNA, the CDR3 is TGTGCCAGCAGTGAAGAACTAGCGAGCTCCTACGAGCAGTACTTC. V is TRBV6-1 and J is TRBJ2-7; 7 positions match TRBD2. Germline V lookup: CDR1 MNHNS, CDR2 SASEGT. The junction had 3 bases not matched to a gene; V was cut back by 1 base and J by 0 bases. The CDR3 totals 15 residues.

The J gene is TRBJ1-5, the V gene TRBV4-1, with a possible D match to TRBD1 (5 bases). Looked up from germline, CDR1 is MGHRA and CDR2 is YSYEKL. This CDR3 has 13 residues. V was pared by 1 base and J by 5 bases, with 6 bases between. CDR3 nucleotide sequence: TGCGCCAGCAGCCAAGGCAGGGATCAGCCCCAGCATTTT. Translating it yields CASSQGRDQPQHF.

The chain carries TRBV7-8 and TRBJ1-1; D perhaps matches TRBD1 (6 bases). This CDR3 has 15 amino acids. Trimming removed 1 base at V and 7 bases at J, with 16 bases between. CDR1 and CDR2 from the germline V gene are SGHVS and FQNEAQ. This chain's CDR3 is CASSLGLWQDSEAFF. CDR3 DNA sequence: TGTGCCAGCAGCTTAGGGTTGTGGCAGGACAGTGAAGCTTTCTTT.

This sequence joins TRBV10-3 and TRBJ2-2; 8 bases map to TRBD2. V lost 0 bases and J lost 7; bases outside the gene matches: 4. The CDR3 covers 15 residues. Germline V lookup: CDR1 ENHRY, CDR2 SYGVKD. CDR3 in amino acids: CAISESAGGGGELFF. In DNA form, the CDR3 reads TGTGCCATCAGTGAGTCGGCGGGAGGCGGCGGGGAGCTGTTTTTT.

The chain combines TRBV6-6 with TRBJ1-1, with D perhaps TRBD1 (6 bases). Trimming shortened V by 8 bases and J by 3 bases, and 16 bases separated the two germline ends. The CDR3 contains 14 residues. Germline V gives CDR1 MNHNY, CDR2 SVGAGI (reference sequence). CDR3: CASRRQEAYTEAFF. DNA of the CDR3: TGTGCCAGCCGAAGACAGGAGGCTTACACTGAAGCTTTCTTT.

This chain links TRBV7-9 with TRBJ1-2; TRBD1 might be the D (5 bases). Trimming removed 2 bases from V and 4 bases from J, with 11 bases in between. The CDR3 length is 14 residues. Germline V CDR1 and CDR2: SEHNR, FQNEAQ (reference sequence). For the CDR3, the DNA is TGTGCCAGCAGCTTAATGGGGGACTCCTATGGCTACACCTTC. Its translation is CASSLMGDSYGYTF.

This clone occurred a few times. The chain recombines TRBV7-9 with TRBJ2-7; 8 bases map to TRBD1. Germline trimming cut 4 bases from V and 5 bases from J; bases unmatched to any gene: 10. Looked up from germline, CDR1 is SEHNR and CDR2 is FQNEAQ (reference sequence). This CDR3 contains 15 residues. CDR3 nucleotides: TGTGCCAGCAGCTCCTCGGACAGGGCGTTCCACGAGCAGTACTTC. Translation gives CASSSSDRAFHEQYF.

The genes are TRBV7-3 and TRBJ2-1; no clear D. The CDR3 is 14 residues long. CDR1 is SGHTA and CDR2 is FQGTGA in the germline V gene. Trimming took off 0 bases at V and 9 bases at J, with 12 bases between the two ends. The CDR3 region is CASSLTLRGGEQFF. The CDR3 nucleotides are TGTGCCAGCAGCTTAACGTTGCGAGGTGGTGAGCAGTTCTTC.

The rearrangement links TRBV5-4 to TRBJ1-2; 10 nucleotides match TRBD1. Germline CDR1 SGHNT, CDR2 YYREEE (reference sequence). Losses at the gene ends were 2 bases for V and 3 bases for J; bases not matched to a gene: 4. This CDR3 spans 15 amino acids. Here the CDR3 DNA reads TGTGCCAGCAGCTTCGGTGGGACAGGGGACTATGGCTACACCTTC. Translating it yields CASSFGGTGDYGYTF.

V gene TRBV6-5 combines with J gene TRBJ1-1; D unclear. The V end was cut by 5 bases, the J end by 5 bases, with 15 bases between. Germline CDR1 and CDR2: MNHEY and SVGAGI. The CDR3 sequence is 14 residues long. In DNA form, the CDR3 reads TGTGCCAGCAGTCCTCCGGGTGGGAGAACTGAAGCTTTCTTT. Its translation: CASSPPGGRTEAFF.

The chain carries TRBV6-5 and TRBJ1-1, with D possibly being TRBD1 (6 bases). The germline V gene encodes CDR1 MNHEY and CDR2 SVGAGI. V lost 6 bases to trimming and J lost 0 bases, with 11 bases between them. The CDR3 contains 14 residues. The CDR3, as DNA: TGTGCCAGCAGGCAAGGACAGTTGAACACTGAAGCTTTCTTT. It encodes CASRQGQLNTEAFF.

This clone was seen just once. The gene calls are TRBV11-3 and TRBJ2-5; 9 bases fit TRBD2. V gave up 1 base and J gave up 5 bases; unmatched junction bases: 5. The CDR3 has 15 residues. Germline V CDR1 and CDR2: SGHNT, YENEEA. CDR3 region: CASSLGGRASETQYF. In DNA form, the CDR3 reads TGTGCCAGCAGCTTAGGCGGGAGGGCCTCGGAGACCCAGTACTTC.